These 9 T cell receptor beta chains were sequenced from one sample in a study of PD-1 blockade in classical Hodgkin lymphoma. Generated by immunoSEQ multiplex PCR, the TCRdb table keeps only in-frame clones and is missing some. The sample carries 90,000 to 130,000 clones, roughly 87% recorded once. Autologous stem cell transplantation was followed by relapse in every patient, and brentuximab vedotin exposure varied. Sequencing was performed on peripheral blood mononuclear cells (PBMCs), taken before the second cycle of nivolumab. Receptors originate from a human donor with classical Hodgkin lymphoma.

This CDR3 reads CASSPPARANTGELFF. The CDR3 DNA is TGTGCCAGCAGTCCCCCGGCCCGCGCGAACACCGGGGAGCTGTTTTTT. The V and J genes are TRBV28 and TRBJ2-2; D remains unclear. The CDR3 consists of 16 residues. Germline CDR1 reads MDHEN; CDR2 reads SYDVKM. Trimming cost V 5 bases and J 0 bases, with 13 bases left between them.

This sequence joins TRBV18 and TRBJ2-7; D is uncertain. Germline loops: CDR1 KGHSH, CDR2 LQKENI. There are 15 residues in the CDR3. Between the trimmed V and J ends, which lost 6 bases and 0 bases, there was a span of 15 bases. CDR3 sequence (DNA): TGTGCCAGCTCCCCATCACAGACGGCCTCCTACGAGCAGTACTTC. Its translation: CASSPSQTASYEQYF.

The chain joins TRBV5-1 to TRBJ1-1; 9 bases are a match to TRBD1. The ends lost 3 bases at V and 11 bases at J; junction bases unmatched: 8. This CDR3 is built from 13 residues. The germline V gene has CDR1 SGHRS and CDR2 YFSETQ. The CDR3 loop reads CASSSGQGEGAFF. The DNA for the CDR3 is TGCGCCAGCAGCTCGGGACAGGGTGAGGGTGCTTTCTTT.

This rearrangement joins TRBV7-9 to TRBJ2-2; TRBD1 matches at 8 bases. Per germline, CDR1 SEHNR and CDR2 FQNEAQ (reference sequence). The CDR3 extends over 17 amino acids. J lost 6 bases, V lost 2 bases, and 11 bases had no gene match. The CDR3 region has the DNA TGTGCCAGCAGCTTACTTCCCGGACAGGGAGAAGCCGGGGAGCTGTTTTTT. It encodes CASSLLPGQGEAGELFF.

V and J are TRBV27 and TRBJ1-4, with D possibly TRBD1 on 6 matching bases. The CDR3 spans 15 residues. Trimming removed 4 bases at V and 0 bases at J, with 9 bases between. Per the germline V gene, CDR1 is MNHEY and CDR2 is SMNVEV (reference sequence). The CDR3 region has the DNA TGTGCCAGCAGTTCCCGACAGGCAACTAATGAAAAACTGTTTTTT. Translating gives CASSSRQATNEKLFF.

J is TRBJ1-5 and V is TRBV7-9; a possible D gene is TRBD1 (5 bases). The V end lost 4 bases, the J end lost 5 bases, and 18 bases lay between the germline ends. Germline V gives CDR1 SEHNR, CDR2 FQNEAQ (reference sequence). The CDR3 is 16 residues long. In nucleotides, the CDR3 is TGTGCCAGCAGCTCCCCCGGGGCCCGCCATCATCAGCCCCAGCATTTT. It specifies CASSSPGARHHQPQHF.

This chain joins TRBV28 and TRBJ2-1, with TRBD2 matching 16 bases. V lost 3 bases, J lost 4 bases, and 3 bases stayed unmatched. The CDR3 has 17 residues. Germline values: CDR1 MDHEN, CDR2 SYDVKM. CDR3 sequence (DNA): TGTGCCAGCAGTTTTCGGGGACTAGCGGGAGGGTACAATGAGCAGTTCTTC. It translates to CASSFRGLAGGYNEQFF.

This clone was seen more than once but under ten times. The CDR3 loop reads CASSPGGNGAFQPQHF. The CDR3, as DNA: TGTGCCAGCTCACCCGGAGGGAATGGGGCTTTTCAGCCCCAGCATTTT. The V gene is TRBV18, the J gene TRBJ1-5; TRBD1 might be the D (5 bases). The CDR3 is made up of 16 amino acids. Germline V CDR1 and CDR2: KGHSH, LQKENI. The ends were cut back, 3 bases at V and 6 bases at J, with 18 bases in the middle. The full variable domain, in which reference TRBV18 and TRBJ1-5 provide the parts outside the CDR3, is NAGVMQNPRHLVRRRGQEARLRCSPMKGHSHVYWYRQLPEEGLKFMVYLQKENIIDESGMPKERFSAEFPKEGPSILRIQQVVRGDSAAYFCASSPGGNGAFQPQHFGDGTRLSIL.

CDR3 DNA sequence: TGTGCCAGCTCACCGTACACGGGGGAAGCTTTCTTT. It translates to CASSPYTGEAFF. The chain is built from TRBV18 and TRBJ1-1; D ambiguous. The CDR3 runs to 12 residues. Germline assignment: CDR1 KGHSH and CDR2 LQKENI. Trimming cost V 3 bases and J 8 bases, with 10 bases left between them.